Included here is one T cell receptor (beta chain) sequence, with context. Original data processing: Reference gene primer amplification in the assay estimated nucleated cell counts. Using immunoSEQ multiplex PCR, the repertoire was profiled, and TCRdb retains in-frame clones only, with some absent. V and J calls and clone size are as listed in that table; D and trimming were resolved from the DNA. This table holds roughly 250,000 clones, around 82% found once. The sample is drawn from a study of blood T cell repertoires in COVID-19. Study-wide context: Researchers got acute and convalescent COVID-19 samples from the United States, Italy and Spain. The cDNA or gDNA used as material had been derived from T cells, B-cell-depleted T cells, or PBMCs.

Sequencing was carried out using peripheral blood. The TCR was taken from a woman older than 75 with active or convalescent COVID-19.

The CDR3 protein is CATSRQGFDTQYF. CDR3 nucleotides: TGTGCCACCTCCCGACAGGGATTTGATACGCAGTATTTT. The rearrangement joins TRBV24-1 to TRBJ2-3; TRBD1 matches at 7 bases. This CDR3 has 13 amino acids. With 9 bases clipped from V and 6 bases from J, the junction kept 8 bases outside the gene matches. CDR1 KGHDR and CDR2 SFDVKD come from the germline V gene.